This TCR beta chain derives from a study of shared clonotypes between healthy human individuals (dated by TCRdb to about 2020). Background for the entire study: A couple of women and a few men aged 18 to 49 years were included in the cohort. Blood TCR repertoires of 5 or 6 healthy adults were deeply sequenced to estimate repertoire size and the extent of clonotype sharing between individuals. To increase sequencing depth and limit assay-specific biases, different laboratories used diverse techniques to prepare libraries and sequence TCR repertoires. Per donor, leukapheresis produced somewhere between about 0.94 and 9.5 billion PBMCs. General conclusions and limits of the study: Sampling was limited to blood, and TCR repertoires in tissue likely differ from TCR repertoires in blood. The small number of donors limited the genetic and exposure-history diversity represented. Pairwise subsampling led to the expectation that sequencing depth would affect the degree of clonotype sharing among donors.

TCR CDR3 regions were amplified from genomic DNA by multiplex PCR using the deep immunoSEQ assay. Extracted genomic DNA from each cell subset was spread evenly across all wells of several immunoSEQ 96-well plates, with each plate serving as a replicate. For unsorted PBMC, approximately 300 ng of genomic DNA, equivalent to approximately 28,000 T cell genomes, went into each replicate PCR. Ten immunoSEQ deep assay plates were used to sequence the unsorted PBMC genomic DNA. Purified libraries were quantified with a Qubit 3.0 fluorometer, sized on a Bioanalyzer 2100, and re-quantified with the KAPA Library Quantification kit. A separate single-read 150-cycle Illumina NextSeq 550 flow cell was used to sequence each immunoSEQ 96-well plate. Under the source paper's analysis protocol: Because only junctional sequences without quality scores were contained in the immunoSEQ output, filtering matching that applied to full-length reads could not be performed. Sequences were annotated with PyIR, a Python wrapper for IgBLAST v1.9, and V/J genes and CDR3 were assigned using IMGT germline references. Reads were filtered out if the reads had weak V/J assignments (E-value above 1e-6), no CDR3, stop codons, out-of-frame junctions, or ambiguous translated residues. V3J clonotypes were defined by identical inferred V gene, J gene, and CDR3 amino acid sequence. Percentage overlap between repertoires was computed as shared unique clonotypes divided by the size of the smaller repertoire. Repertoire richness was assessed with RTK rarefaction, the Chao1 estimator, and Recon v2.1 estimates of unobserved clonotypes. Entries here come from immuneACCESS through TCRdb and include only in-frame sequences with V and J called. Some clones fail to appear in such tables; in the studies checked, an unresolved V gene covers under half of the shortfall, and the cause of the remainder is unknown. V and J calls plus clone size are reproduced from that table; the DNA served to infer D and trimming. In all, the sample holds approximately 500,000 clones, and 79% of those were seen once. 10% to 15% of the sample rests with the top ten.

Germline trimming: 4 bases from V, 6 bases from J; junction bases outside gene matches: 3. The germline V gene sets CDR1 to SGHDT and CDR2 to YYEEEE. Including the terminal cysteine and phenylalanine, the CDR3 comprises 13 residues. Kept here is only the CDR3 DNA, which spans 39 bases and is read in frame from base 1. The donors were healthy, HIV-negative adults who had no recently reported acute infections or vaccinations. Every donor was a Caucasian adult residing in Nashville, Tennessee, USA. For unsorted samples, about 85 million PBMCs were counted and genomic DNA was extracted with the QIAamp DNA Blood Mini kit. After blood collection by leukapheresis, PBMCs were isolated using Ficoll-Histopaque density gradient centrifugation and then cryopreserved in the vapor phase of liquid nitrogen. Worth noting for this clone: Its binding antigen is unknown. No base quality values were provided; no much bigger clone lies one nucleotide off.

This receptor was obtained from a woman aged 40 to 50 in good health. Some clones in this sample may be carry-over from other donors' samples. The chain is made from TRBV5-6 and TRBJ1-4, with TRBD1 identical over 7 junction bases. The sample consisted of PBMCs. The CDR3: CASSRDSHEKLFF. The nucleotide sequence reads TGTGCCAGCAGCCGGGACAGTCATGAAAAACTGTTTTTT. The CDR3 plus the reference TRBV5-6 and TRBJ1-4 genes for the other parts give the full variable domain: DAGVTQSPTHLIKTRGQQVTLRCSPKSGHDTVSWYQQALGQGPQFIFQYYEEEERQRGNFPDRFSGHQFPNYSSELNVNALLLGDSALYLCASSRDSHEKLFFGSGTQLSVL.